These 23 T cell receptor beta chains share one sample of origin, sequenced in a study of CD8 T cells in ankylosing spondylitis. Antigens for these TCRs are unknown. TCRdb re-derived calls from the 5' RACE reads in MiXCR, one entry per CDR3 protein. Of about 450,000 distinct CDR3 sequences in the sample, 20% to 30% were seen once. Findings and caveats of the study: A TCR beta motif made of roughly eight highly homologous variants seemed typical of ankylosing spondylitis blood.

The sample taken for sequencing was blood, either unsorted or a sorted T cell fraction (not recorded which). The receptors here all came from a male donor with ankylosing spondylitis.

The J gene is TRBJ2-2, the V gene TRBV5-6; a weak D match, TRBD2 (5 bases). Germline V lookup: CDR1 SGHDT, CDR2 YYEEEE. With 4 bases removed from V and 0 bases from J, the gap between germline ends came to 13 bases. The CDR3 length is 16 residues. The CDR3 nucleotides read TGTGCCAGCAGCCGGGAACGGTGGACGAACACCGGGGAGCTGTTTTTT. Its translation is CASSRERWTNTGELFF. Variable domain in full (rest from reference TRBV5-6 and TRBJ2-2): DAGVTQSPTHLIKTRGQQVTLRCSPKSGHDTVSWYQQALGQGPQFIFQYYEEEERQRGNFPDRFSGHQFPNYSSELNVNALLLGDSALYLCASSRERWTNTGELFFGEGSRLTVL.

J is TRBJ2-7 and V is TRBV11-2; maybe TRBD2 (6 bases). There are 14 residues in the CDR3. V lost 1 base, J lost 1 base, and 8 bases lay in between. CDR1 is SGHAT, CDR2 FQNNGV, per germline. This CDR3 reads CASSLGLVSYEQYF. The CDR3 nucleotides are TGTGCCAGCAGCTTAGGACTAGTTTCCTACGAGCAGTACTTC.

V gene TRBV7-2 combines with J gene TRBJ1-5; D gene uncertain. Germline V gene sequence: CDR1 SGHTA, CDR2 FQGNSA. This CDR3 region has 13 residues. The V and J ends lost 4 bases and 6 bases respectively, with 10 bases between them. CDR3 protein: CASSSHFGQPQHF. CDR3 nucleotide sequence: TGTGCCAGCAGCTCACACTTTGGTCAGCCCCAGCATTTT.

This sequence joins TRBV4-1 and TRBJ1-1, with D hard to call. There are 13 residues in the CDR3. From germline, CDR1 is MGHRA and CDR2 YSYEKL. The V and J ends lost 1 base and 11 bases respectively, with 14 bases between them. CDR3 sequence (DNA): TGCGCCAGCAGCCAAGCGGCAGGAACGAGGGCTTTCTTT. It translates to CASSQAAGTRAFF.

The gene calls are TRBV10-3 and TRBJ2-5; perhaps TRBD2 as D (6 bases). This CDR3 is 16 amino acids long. Between the trimmed V and J ends, which lost 0 bases and 2 bases, there was a span of 13 bases. Germline loops: CDR1 ENHRY, CDR2 SYGVKD. This CDR3 is CAISESGGNIQETQYF. The DNA of the CDR3 is TGTGCCATCAGTGAGTCGGGCGGGAACATTCAAGAGACCCAGTACTTC.

The gene calls are TRBV7-6 and TRBJ1-5; no clear D gene. Per the germline V gene, CDR1 is SGHVS and CDR2 is FNYEAQ. The CDR3 covers 13 residues. The germline V and J ends were trimmed by 6 bases and 3 bases, with 9 bases remaining between them. This CDR3 reads CASSPQYNQPQHF. In DNA, the CDR3 is TGTGCCAGCAGTCCTCAGTACAATCAGCCCCAGCATTTT. The complete variable domain, with remaining parts taken from reference TRBV7-6 and TRBJ1-5, reads GAGVSQSPRYKVTKRGQDVALRCDPISGHVSLYWYRQALGQGPEFLTYFNYEAQQDKSGLPNDRFSAERPEGSISTLTIQRTEQRDSAMYRCASSPQYNQPQHFGDGTRLSIL.

The chain employs TRBV2 and TRBJ1-1, with TRBD1 matching 7 bases. J lost 7 bases, V lost 5 bases, and 10 bases had no gene match. Per the germline V gene, CDR1 is SNHLY and CDR2 is FYNNEI. The CDR3 loop spans 14 amino acids. The CDR3 DNA reads as TGTGCCAGCAGTCCTCAGGGGGGGGTCGGTGAAGCTTTCTTT. It encodes CASSPQGGVGEAFF.

In this sample, this clonotype turned up a few times. One end of the junction fails to match germline, which may point to a read error. V usage is TRBV15 and J usage is TRBJ2-1, with D perhaps TRBD1 (6 bases). CDR3 size: 13 residues. CDR1 is LNHNV and CDR2 is YYDKDF in the germline V gene (reference sequence). CDR3 in amino acids: CATNREQGNEQFF. The CDR3 DNA is TGTGCCACCAACAGAGAACAGGGCAATGAGCAGTTCTTC.

This clonotype was detected a few times. CDR3 bases: TGCAGTGCTGAGGAGCGGGAGCGGGGCACAGATACGCAGTATTTT. Amino acids: CSAEERERGTDTQYF. The rearrangement links TRBV20-1 to TRBJ2-3, with 8 bases identical to TRBD2. Losses at the gene ends were 5 bases for V and 1 base for J; bases not matched to a gene: 8. Germline loops: CDR1 DFQATT, CDR2 SNEGSKA (reference sequence). The CDR3 runs to 15 residues.

This clonotype was picked up a small number of times. This chain uses TRBV7-2 with TRBJ2-1, with 8 bases that match TRBD2. Germline V gene lookup returns CDR1 SGHTA and CDR2 FQGNSA. The ends lost 7 bases at V and 8 bases at J; junction bases unmatched: 13. This CDR3 contains 15 residues. CDR3 sequence (DNA): TGTGCCAGCACCCCGTCCGGTAGCGGGGTCTATGAGCAGTTCTTC. It translates to CASTPSGSGVYEQFF.

The V gene is TRBV11-2, the J gene TRBJ2-4; 10 bases line up with TRBD1. The germline gives CDR1 SGHAT, CDR2 FQNNGV. This CDR3 region has 15 residues. The V segment lost 2 bases and the J segment 8 bases; nucleotides outside the gene matches: 6. Written as DNA, the CDR3 is TGTGCCAGCAGCTTAAGGGGACAGGGGATGGACATTCAGTACTTC. The encoded protein is CASSLRGQGMDIQYF.

This clonotype was seen only a few times. The chain is built from TRBV12-3 or TRBV12-4 and TRBJ2-1; D is perhaps TRBD1 (6 bases). This CDR3 spans 14 amino acids. V dropped 4 bases and J dropped 3 bases, with 10 bases sitting between them. As DNA, the CDR3 is TGTGCCAGCAGTTCGGGGACATACTACAATGAGCAGTTCTTC. It yields the protein CASSSGTYYNEQFF.

The chain links TRBV12-3 or TRBV12-4 to TRBJ1-1, with D hard to call. The CDR3 runs to 13 residues. The V gene lost 5 bases and the J gene lost 2 bases, with 9 bases spanning the gap. The CDR3 DNA follows: TGTGCCAGCAGTCAGTTCTCTAACACTGAAGCTTTCTTT. It encodes CASSQFSNTEAFF.

Only a few counts were recorded for this clonotype. V is TRBV7-8 and J is TRBJ2-7, with unresolved D. CDR1 is SGHVS, CDR2 FQNEAQ, per germline. CDR3 length: 14 amino acids. V gave up 5 bases and J gave up 3 bases, with 14 bases separating them. The CDR3 spells CASSPAAFGYEQYV. CDR3 bases: TGTGCCAGCAGCCCTGCGGCCTTCGGCTACGAGCAGTACGTC.

This clonotype was counted between two and nine times. The chain has TRBV10-3 and TRBJ2-3; weak D call: TRBD2 (6 bases). CDR3 size: 15 residues. Between the trimmed V and J ends, which lost 1 base and 0 bases, there was a span of 8 bases. Germline CDR1 and CDR2: ENHRY and SYGVKD. The CDR3 nucleotides are TGTGCCATCAGTGAGTTCGCGGGGAGCACAGATACGCAGTATTTT. This codes for CAISEFAGSTDTQYF.

CDR3 sequence (DNA): TGTGCCAGCAGCCAAGCGGGGAGAGAGACCCAGTACTTC. It specifies CASSQAGRETQYF. V is TRBV4-2 and J is TRBJ2-5; perhaps TRBD2 as D (5 bases). This CDR3 spans 13 amino acids. Trimming cost V 1 base and J 4 bases, with 7 bases left between them. Germline V CDR1 and CDR2: LGHNA, YNFKEQ.

In this sample, this clonotype turned up a few times. This chain uses TRBV6-5 with TRBJ2-1; perhaps TRBD2 as D (6 bases). The CDR3 has 14 residues. V was clipped by 0 bases and J by 5 bases, with 8 bases between them. Germline-derived CDR1 and CDR2 are MNHEY and SVGAGI. The CDR3 nucleotides are TGTGCCAGCAGTTACTCGCTAGCGAACAATGAGCAGTTCTTC. Translation gives CASSYSLANNEQFF.

The rearrangement uses TRBV25-1 and TRBJ1-1, with D perhaps TRBD1 (6 bases). The V gene's germline CDR1 is MGHDK and CDR2 SYGVNS. There are 15 residues in the CDR3. Trimming shortened V by 4 bases and J by 6 bases, and 18 bases separated the two germline ends. The CDR3: CASSGIRDRRSEAFF. The CDR3, as DNA: TGTGCCAGCAGTGGGATCCGAGACAGGAGATCTGAAGCTTTCTTT.

This clonotype was detected a few times. CDR3 amino acids: CASSELETSGSNEQFF. In DNA form, the CDR3 reads TGTGCCAGCAGTGAATTGGAGACTAGCGGGAGTAATGAGCAGTTCTTC. This chain links TRBV25-1 with TRBJ2-1, with 12 positions matching TRBD2. The CDR3 extends over 16 amino acids. The trim removed 1 base at V and 7 bases at J, leaving 5 bases unmatched. Germline V CDR1 and CDR2: MGHDK, SYGVNS. Filled out from reference TRBV25-1 and TRBJ2-1, the complete variable domain reads EADIYQTPRYLVIGTGKKITLECSQTMGHDKMYWYQQDPGMELHLIHYSYGVNSTEKGDLSSESTVSRIRTEHFPLTLESARPSHTSQYLCASSELETSGSNEQFFGPGTRLTVL.

The chain couples TRBV11-2 to TRBJ2-5; TRBD1 matches at 9 bases. The CDR3 is 15 residues long. The trim removed 5 bases at V and 7 bases at J, leaving 11 bases unmatched. In germline, CDR1 is SGHAT, CDR2 FQNNGV. CDR3 region: CASSAGSGTGPTQYF. As DNA, the CDR3 is TGTGCCAGCAGCGCCGGATCCGGGACAGGGCCGACCCAGTACTTC. The full variable domain, with the rest looked up from reference TRBV11-2 and TRBJ2-5, is EAGVAQSPRYKIIEKRQSVAFWCNPISGHATLYWYQQILGQGPKLLIQFQNNGVVDDSQLPKDRFSAERLKGVDSTLKIQPAKLEDSAVYLCASSAGSGTGPTQYFGPGTRLLVL.

A few counts support this clonotype. The gene calls are TRBV5-1 and TRBJ1-6; TRBD1 might be the D (6 bases). Trimming pared 4 bases from V and 7 bases from J, leaving 15 bases between. The germline gives CDR1 SGHRS, CDR2 YFSETQ. The CDR3 length is 15 residues. The CDR3 nucleotides read TGCGCCAGCAGCCTCGAAGGGGGTGTAAATTCACCCCTCCACTTT. It is translated as CASSLEGGVNSPLHF.

The chain employs TRBV20-1 and TRBJ1-6; D is possibly TRBD1 (5 bases). The CDR3 has 13 residues. The V gene's germline CDR1 is DFQATT and CDR2 SNEGSKA (reference sequence). V lost 6 bases and J 10 bases, leaving 16 bases between the germline ends. The DNA of the CDR3 is TGCAGTGCAGAGGTCCGGGGCAGGTCACCCCTCCACTTT. It codes for CSAEVRGRSPLHF.

The genes are TRBV29-1 and TRBJ2-5, with TRBD1 matching 8 bases. CDR1 is SQVTM and CDR2 is ANQGSEA in the germline V gene. V lost 3 bases, J lost 5 bases, and 8 bases stayed unmatched. This CDR3 region has 14 residues. The CDR3 sequence: CSVEGRQGMETQYF. The CDR3 nucleotides are TGCAGCGTTGAGGGCCGACAGGGGATGGAGACCCAGTACTTC.